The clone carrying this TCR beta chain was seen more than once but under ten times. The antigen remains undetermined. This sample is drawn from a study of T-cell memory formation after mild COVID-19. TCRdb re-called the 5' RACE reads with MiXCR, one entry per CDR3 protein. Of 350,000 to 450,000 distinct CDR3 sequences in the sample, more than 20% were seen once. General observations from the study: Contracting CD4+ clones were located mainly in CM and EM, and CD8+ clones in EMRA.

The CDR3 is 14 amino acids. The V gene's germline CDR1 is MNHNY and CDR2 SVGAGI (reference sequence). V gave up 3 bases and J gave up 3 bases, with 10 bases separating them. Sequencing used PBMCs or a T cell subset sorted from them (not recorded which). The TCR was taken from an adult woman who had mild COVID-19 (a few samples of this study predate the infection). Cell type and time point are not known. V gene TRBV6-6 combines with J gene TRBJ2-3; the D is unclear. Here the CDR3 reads CASSYRQATDTQYF. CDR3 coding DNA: TGTGCCAGCAGTTATCGGCAGGCGACAGATACGCAGTATTTT.